The clone carrying this T cell receptor (beta chain) was observed a handful of times. The ends were cut back, 6 bases at V and 5 bases at J, with 17 bases in the middle. CDR3 length: 15 residues. Per the germline V gene, CDR1 is SGHAT and CDR2 is FQNNGV. These data come from a study of blood T cells in healthy people across ages. Sample-barcoded 5' priming and a J-beta primer mix drove a second PCR of roughly 7 to 11 cycles. Each CDR3 protein is one row after TCRdb ran MiXCR on the 5' RACE reads. Of about 1,600,000 distinct CDR3 sequences listed, 40% to 50% were seen once; the top ten hold around 8%. The source material was blood. The sequence was obtained from a woman under 30 in good health. The chain combines TRBV11-2 with TRBJ2-1, with D possibly matching TRBD1 (6 bases). DNA for the CDR3: TGTGCCAGCAGGGCTACAAACCAGGGGAACAATGAGCAGTTCTTC. Protein: CASRATNQGNNEQFF.